This T cell receptor (beta chain) was captured in a study of OX40 agonist ivuxolimab in advanced cancers. Study-level information: With ivuxolimab, an agonistic anti-OX40 (CD134) antibody, patients were treated.

Only one count was recorded for this clone. Antigen specificity is unknown. Clones were sequenced by immunoSEQ multiplex PCR, and TCRdb holds only the in-frame ones, with some missing. The repertoire holds about 45,000 clones, with about nine tenths as singletons. Findings of the study overall: A proportion of nonresponders additionally exhibited low normalized T-cell clonal expansion. At doses 0.1 to 3.0 mg/kg, CD4+ and CD8+ clones expanded. Expanded clones were, on average, more numerous among CD8+ T cells than CD4+.

Sequencing used CD4+ or CD8+ T cells sorted from blood, obtained in a trial of the OX40 agonist ivuxolimab. The TCR sequence derives from an adult with an advanced solid tumor such as melanoma, head and neck, liver or kidney cancer.

The CDR3 DNA reads as TGTGCCAGCAGCATCGGGACAGGGAACTACGAGCAGTACTTC. This codes for CASSIGTGNYEQYF. The J gene is TRBJ2-7, the V gene TRBV7-6, with 9 nucleotides matching TRBD1. This CDR3 contains 14 residues. V shed 5 bases, J shed 3 bases, and the junction held 5 bases outside the gene matches. The germline V gene encodes CDR1 SGHVS and CDR2 FNYEAQ.